The clone carrying this TCR beta chain was found a few times. The antigen is unknown. These data come from a study of T cells after yellow fever vaccination. Study-level background: Where fractions had low cell numbers, libraries were prepared from them with the SMART-Seq v4 Ultra Low Input RNA kit. General study results and limits: Clonotypes found in both CD4 and CD8 compartments made up a small share.

The CDR3 length is 15 residues. The ends were cut back, 0 bases at V and 4 bases at J, with 11 bases in the middle. Looked up from germline, CDR1 is LGHNA and CDR2 is YSLEER. Universal primer sites and UMIs were introduced during 5'RACE template-switching synthesis of TCR cDNA. MiXCR was run by TCRdb on the 5' RACE reads, yielding one entry per CDR3 protein. The sample yields about 430,000 distinct CDR3 sequences, about 19% seen once. This sample comprised PBMCs, obtained before the yellow fever booster vaccination. This chain connects TRBV4-3 to TRBJ2-3, with D uncertain. The clonotype comes from a man younger than 35 who received the YFV17D yellow fever vaccine. The CDR3 sequence is CASSQDGFSADTQYF. In DNA, the CDR3 is TGCGCCAGCAGCCAAGATGGGTTCAGCGCAGATACGCAGTATTTT.